These 32 T cell receptor beta chains originate from one sample sequenced in a study of cytomegalovirus exposure and HLA in healthy donors. Sequencing was performed with immunoSEQ multiplex PCR; in TCRdb, only in-frame clones are kept and a portion is missing. The repertoire consists of some 56,000 clones, with over 85% occurring once and the leading ten covering about 1%. Material for sequencing was PBMCs. All receptors derive from a man younger than 35 in good health and CMV-seronegative.

The V and J genes are TRBV27 and TRBJ2-2; 8 nucleotides match TRBD1. Trimming cost V 7 bases and J 5 bases; bases outside gene matches: 3. Per germline, CDR1 MNHEY and CDR2 SMNVEV (reference sequence). The length of the CDR3 is 13 residues. This CDR3 is CASNRQGTGELFF. The CDR3 nucleotides are TGTGCCAGCAACCGACAGGGGACCGGGGAGCTGTTTTTT.

This clone was seen just once. The chain has TRBV19 and TRBJ1-1; D is possibly TRBD1 (6 bases). The V end lost 9 bases, the J end lost 5 bases, and 19 bases lay between the germline ends. CDR3 length: 14 amino acids. Looked up from germline, CDR1 is LNHDA and CDR2 is SQIVND (reference sequence). In DNA, the CDR3 is TGTGCCAGCACCGCCAAGGGACACCTAACTGAAGCTTTCTTT. Its protein is CASTAKGHLTEAFF.

The chain couples TRBV6-6 to TRBJ2-7; perhaps TRBD2 as D (5 bases). CDR1 is MNHNY, CDR2 SVGAGI, per germline (reference sequence). With 8 bases removed from V and 6 bases from J, the gap between germline ends came to 26 bases. The CDR3 length is 16 residues. The CDR3 bases are TGTGCCAGCTATTCGGGCGCCTTGGGGAATGAGGGCGAGCAGTACTTC. This gives the protein CASYSGALGNEGEQYF.

The J gene is TRBJ1-2, the V gene TRBV28, with D tentatively TRBD1 (6 bases). Germline lookup yields CDR1 MDHEN and CDR2 SYDVKM. V was shortened by 5 bases and J by 2 bases, with 9 bases between the two germline ends. The CDR3 runs to 13 residues. CDR3 protein: CASSPGQNYGYTF. CDR3 sequence (DNA): TGTGCCAGCAGTCCCGGACAGAACTATGGCTACACCTTC.

The chain is built from TRBV27 and TRBJ1-2; 9 bases line up with TRBD1. Germline V gene lookup returns CDR1 MNHEY and CDR2 SMNVEV (reference sequence). This CDR3 contains 15 residues. After removal of 7 bases from V and 7 bases from J, the junction contained 13 bases not matched to a gene. The CDR3 sequence: CASMGQGKRTGGYTF. The CDR3 DNA sequence: TGTGCCAGCATGGGACAGGGAAAACGGACGGGTGGCTACACCTTC.

This chain joins TRBV5-6 and TRBJ2-5; weak D call: TRBD2 (6 bases). Germline V gene data show CDR1 as SGHDT and CDR2 as YYEEEE. Between the trimmed V and J ends, which lost 4 bases and 4 bases, there was a span of 17 bases. The CDR3 loop spans 15 amino acids. The CDR3 DNA reads TGTGCCAGCAGCAACGGACTGGGGGGAGGAGAGACCCAGTACTTC. Amino acid sequence: CASSNGLGGGETQYF. The full variable domain, with the rest looked up from reference TRBV5-6 and TRBJ2-5, is DAGVTQSPTHLIKTRGQQVTLRCSPKSGHDTVSWYQQALGQGPQFIFQYYEEEERQRGNFPDRFSGHQFPNYSSELNVNALLLGDSALYLCASSNGLGGGETQYFGPGTRLLVL.

The chain combines TRBV7-9 with TRBJ2-1, with TRBD2 as a possible D gene (6 bases). Trimming pared 11 bases from V and 4 bases from J, leaving 18 bases between. The CDR3 length is 14 residues. CDR1 is SEHNR, CDR2 FQNEAQ, per germline (reference sequence). In nucleotides, the CDR3 is TGTGCCCCAGGAGTTTCTAGCGCATACAATGAGCAGTTCTTC. Protein: CAPGVSSAYNEQFF. Full variable domain (rest looked up from reference TRBV7-9 and TRBJ2-1): DTGVSQNPRHKITKRGQNVTFRCDPISEHNRLYWYRQTLGQGPEFLTYFQNEAQLEKSRLLSDRFSAERPKGSFSTLEIQRTEQGDSAMYLCAPGVSSAYNEQFFGPGTRLTVL.

CDR3 protein: CASSLSVGGTGYEQYF. Written as DNA, the CDR3 is TGTGCCAGCAGCTTGTCCGTGGGGGGGACAGGGTACGAGCAGTACTTC. V gene TRBV7-2 combines with J gene TRBJ2-5, with TRBD1 matching over 9 bases. Near its end, the DNA agrees better with TRBJ2-7, so the J call may be wrong. The V gene's germline CDR1 is SGHTA and CDR2 FQGNSA. This CDR3 region has 16 residues.

V usage is TRBV5-6 and J usage is TRBJ2-3, with TRBD1 matching 12 bases. The ends lost 2 bases at V and 6 bases at J; junction bases unmatched: 7. Germline V lookup: CDR1 SGHDT, CDR2 YYEEEE. There are 16 residues in the CDR3. The CDR3 loop reads CASSFIWGQGADTQYF. The DNA for the CDR3 is TGTGCCAGCAGCTTTATATGGGGACAGGGGGCGGATACGCAGTATTTT. The full variable domain, completed using reference TRBV5-6 and TRBJ2-3, is DAGVTQSPTHLIKTRGQQVTLRCSPKSGHDTVSWYQQALGQGPQFIFQYYEEEERQRGNFPDRFSGHQFPNYSSELNVNALLLGDSALYLCASSFIWGQGADTQYFGPGTRLTVL.

The gene calls are TRBV5-5 and TRBJ2-3; 10 bases map to TRBD2. After removal of 4 bases from V and 3 bases from J, the junction contained 8 bases not matched to a gene. In germline, CDR1 is SGHKS, CDR2 YYEKEE (reference sequence). The CDR3 is 16 residues long. CDR3: CASSVEGLARTDTQYF. The CDR3 bases are TGTGCCAGCAGCGTTGAGGGACTAGCGAGGACAGATACGCAGTATTTT.

V and J are TRBV14 and TRBJ2-7; D uncertain. The V gene's germline CDR1 is SGHDN and CDR2 FVKESK. This CDR3 comprises 13 residues. Trimming shortened V by 0 bases and J by 6 bases, and 9 bases separated the two germline ends. The CDR3 DNA sequence: TGTGCCAGCAGCCAAGACAAACGGTTCGAGCAGTACTTC. Protein sequence: CASSQDKRFEQYF.

Here the CDR3 DNA reads TGTGCCAGCAGCTTAGCGGGGGGGGCCCCGGGCACAGATACGCAGTATTTT. Its translation: CASSLAGGAPGTDTQYF. The genes are TRBV11-3 and TRBJ2-3, with TRBD2 matching 8 bases. CDR1 is SGHNT and CDR2 is YENEEA in the germline V gene. The CDR3 length is 17 residues. Trimming cost V 1 base and J 1 base; bases outside gene matches: 7.

For the CDR3, the DNA is TGTGCCAGCAGCCAGGGAGCCTTTCCCTACGAGCAGTACTTC. As protein: CASSQGAFPYEQYF. The genes are TRBV14 and TRBJ2-7; perhaps TRBD2 as D (5 bases). The CDR3 has 14 amino acids. Trimming shortened V by 3 bases and J by 2 bases, and 11 bases separated the two germline ends. Germline CDR1 SGHDN, CDR2 FVKESK.

Concerning this clone itself: This sample also contains other DNA sequences that code for the same CDR3. The V call is TRBV7-9, the J call TRBJ2-1; a weak D match, TRBD2 (6 bases). The CDR3 sequence is 14 residues long. Trimming stripped 4 bases from V and 4 bases from J, with 11 bases between. Germline CDR1 is SEHNR and CDR2 is FQNEAQ (reference sequence). CDR3 amino acids: CASSSGLSYNEQFF. As DNA, the CDR3 is TGTGCCAGCAGCTCGGGACTTTCGTACAATGAGCAGTTCTTC.

This rearrangement joins TRBV7-8 to TRBJ2-3, with D perhaps TRBD2 (6 bases). Trimming cost V 3 bases and J 1 base, with 17 bases left between them. Per the germline V gene, CDR1 is SGHVS and CDR2 is FQNEAQ. The length of the CDR3 is 17 residues. The chain's CDR3 is CASSLLDETGGTDTQYF. In nucleotides, the CDR3 is TGTGCCAGCAGCTTGTTGGATGAGACGGGAGGCACAGATACGCAGTATTTT.

About this clone itself: Other nucleotide sequences from this sample produce the same CDR3. This sequence joins TRBV7-3 and TRBJ2-5; 14 bases agree with TRBD2. V trimming: 5 bases; J trimming: 4 bases; junction bases outside the gene matches: 3. The germline CDR1 and CDR2 sequences are SGHTA and FQGTGA. The CDR3 runs 15 residues. CDR3 sequence: CASSLGLAGVETQYF. The CDR3 bases are TGTGCCAGCAGCCTGGGACTAGCGGGAGTAGAGACCCAGTACTTC.

The chain uses TRBV25-1 and TRBJ2-6; D is possibly TRBD2 (6 bases). The CDR3 spans 14 residues. Germline V CDR1 and CDR2: MGHDK, SYGVNS. Trimming left V 8 bases short and J 2 bases short, with 10 bases between. CDR3 in amino acids: CASGGLAGANVLTF. DNA for the CDR3: TGTGCCAGCGGGGGGTTGGCTGGGGCCAACGTCCTGACTTTC.

The chain is built from TRBV18 and TRBJ2-5; TRBD2 matches 10 bases. Germline-derived CDR1 and CDR2 are KGHSH and LQKENI. This CDR3 has 17 residues. Trimming cost V 0 bases and J 3 bases; bases outside gene matches: 7. Written as DNA, the CDR3 is TGTGCCAGCTCACCACCGGCGACTAGCGGGCGAAAAGAGACCCAGTACTTC. The encoded protein is CASSPPATSGRKETQYF.

The chain joins TRBV7-9 to TRBJ2-7, with D perhaps matching TRBD2 (6 bases). V lost 7 bases and J lost 3, with 10 bases in between. Per the germline V gene, CDR1 is SEHNR and CDR2 is FQNEAQ (reference sequence). The CDR3 covers 12 residues. The CDR3 bases are TGTGCCAGCAACGGGGGTAACTACGAGCAGTACTTC. It codes for CASNGGNYEQYF. Supplemented by reference TRBV7-9 and TRBJ2-7, the full variable domain reads DTGVSQNPRHKITKRGQNVTFRCDPISEHNRLYWYRQTLGQGPEFLTYFQNEAQLEKSRLLSDRFSAERPKGSFSTLEIQRTEQGDSAMYLCASNGGNYEQYFGPGTRLTVT.

The chain links TRBV7-2 to TRBJ2-1; 8 bases align to TRBD2. Germline V gene lookup returns CDR1 SGHTA and CDR2 FQGNSA. The CDR3 has 17 residues. V shed 0 bases and J 1 base; nucleotides not matched to a gene: 5. Here the CDR3 reads CASSLASSGLSYNEQFF. The CDR3 nucleotides read TGTGCCAGCAGCTTAGCGTCTAGCGGGTTGTCCTACAATGAGCAGTTCTTC.

The chain carries TRBV4-3 and TRBJ2-7, with 8 bases that match TRBD2. Unmatched junction bases numbered 5, after V lost 0 bases and J lost 4 bases. In germline, CDR1 is LGHNA, CDR2 YSLEER. This CDR3 has 15 amino acids. DNA of the CDR3: TGCGCCAGCAGCCAAGATTGGACTAGCTCTTACGAGCAGTACTTC. Translating gives CASSQDWTSSYEQYF.

V gene TRBV7-2 combines with J gene TRBJ2-7; D not certain. The CDR3 runs to 13 residues. V lost 8 bases and J lost 1, with 12 bases in between. In germline, CDR1 is SGHTA, CDR2 FQGNSA. CDR3 DNA: TGTGCCAGCTCTCGGTCGGAGTCCTACGAGCAGTACTTC. This gives the protein CASSRSESYEQYF. Looking up the rest from reference TRBV7-2 and TRBJ2-7 gives the full variable domain: GAGVSQSPSNKVTEKGKDVELRCDPISGHTALYWYRQSLGQGLEFLIYFQGNSAPDKSGLPSDRFSAERTGGSVSTLTIQRTQQEDSAVYLCASSRSESYEQYFGPGTRLTVT.

This chain uses TRBV5-6 with TRBJ2-3, with D possibly TRBD1 on 5 matching bases. V was shortened by 0 bases and J by 2 bases, with 10 bases between the two germline ends. The CDR3 length is 15 residues. Looked up from germline, CDR1 is SGHDT and CDR2 is YYEEEE. The CDR3 coding sequence is TGTGCCAGCAGCTTGGACAGGAGCTACACAGATACGCAGTATTTT. Translating gives CASSLDRSYTDTQYF. The full variable domain, completed using reference TRBV5-6 and TRBJ2-3, is DAGVTQSPTHLIKTRGQQVTLRCSPKSGHDTVSWYQQALGQGPQFIFQYYEEEERQRGNFPDRFSGHQFPNYSSELNVNALLLGDSALYLCASSLDRSYTDTQYFGPGTRLTVL.

This chain links TRBV29-1 with TRBJ1-2, with 9 positions matching TRBD1. Germline assignment: CDR1 SQVTM and CDR2 ANQGSEA. Losses at the gene ends were 6 bases for V and 8 bases for J; bases not matched to a gene: 7. The CDR3 contains 12 residues. The DNA of the CDR3 is TGCAGCGTCACACAGGGGGCGTCGGGCTACACCTTC. Its translation is CSVTQGASGYTF.

This sequence joins TRBV20-1 and TRBJ2-2, with D hard to call. There are 11 residues in the CDR3. The germline CDR1 and CDR2 sequences are DFQATT and SNEGSKA (reference sequence). V was pared by 8 bases and J by 6 bases, with 10 bases between. Here the CDR3 reads CSLETAGELFF. The CDR3 bases are TGCAGTCTCGAAACGGCCGGGGAGCTGTTTTTT.

This clone has only a few counts. This rearrangement joins TRBV6-5 to TRBJ1-2, with TRBD1 as a possible D gene (5 bases). Trimming took 6 bases from V and 6 from J, leaving 14 bases between them. Germline values: CDR1 MNHEY, CDR2 SVGAGI. The CDR3 extends over 13 amino acids. CDR3 amino acids: CASRPTAWHGYTF. In DNA, the CDR3 is TGTGCCAGCAGGCCGACAGCCTGGCATGGCTACACCTTC.

V is TRBV15 and J is TRBJ1-2, with D unclear. The germline CDR1 and CDR2 sequences are LNHNV and YYDKDF (reference sequence). The ends were cut back, 0 bases at V and 5 bases at J, with 10 bases in the middle. The CDR3 length is 14 residues. Here the CDR3 DNA reads TGTGCCACCAGCAGAGAACTGTCTTCTTATGGCTACACCTTC. Its translation: CATSRELSSYGYTF.

The CDR3 here is CASSVATGETQYF. The CDR3 DNA reads as TGTGCCAGCAGCGTAGCAACAGGGGAGACCCAGTACTTC. This chain uses TRBV9 with TRBJ2-5, with D maybe TRBD1 (6 bases). The CDR3 is made up of 13 amino acids. The V gene lost 0 bases and the J gene lost 5 bases, with 8 bases spanning the gap. Germline V gives CDR1 SGDLS, CDR2 YYNGEE.

This chain links TRBV14 with TRBJ2-7; 11 positions match TRBD1. V lost 4 bases, J lost 3 bases, and 5 bases stayed unmatched. Per germline, CDR1 SGHDN and CDR2 FVKESK. The CDR3 is made up of 15 amino acids. This CDR3 reads CASSRGQGGFYEQYF. The CDR3 DNA sequence: TGTGCCAGCAGCCGGGGACAGGGGGGATTCTACGAGCAGTACTTC. Full variable domain (remainder filled in from reference TRBV14 and TRBJ2-7): EAGVTQFPSHSVIEKGQTVTLRCDPISGHDNLYWYRRVMGKEIKFLLHFVKESKQDESGMPNNRFLAERTGGTYSTLKVQPAELEDSGVYFCASSRGQGGFYEQYFGPGTRLTVT.

The chain recombines TRBV15 with TRBJ2-1, with 8 bases identical to TRBD2. CDR1 is LNHNV and CDR2 is YYDKDF in the germline V gene (reference sequence). CDR3 length: 15 residues. J gave up 5 bases and V 2 bases, and 5 bases lay outside the gene matches. The CDR3 DNA follows: TGTGCCACCAGCAGAATAGCGGGACCGAACAATGAGCAGTTCTTC. Translated, it gives CATSRIAGPNNEQFF.

This clone is termed medium-sized. Other DNA sequences in the same sample also yield this CDR3. The CDR3 nucleotides are TGTGCCAGCAGCTTAGACAGCTCCTACGAGCAGTACTTC. This encodes CASSLDSSYEQYF. The chain carries TRBV7-9 and TRBJ2-7; no clear D. The V end lost 1 base, the J end lost 0 bases, and 4 bases lay between the germline ends. Germline V lookup: CDR1 SEHNR, CDR2 FQNEAQ (reference sequence). The CDR3 has 13 amino acids. The complete variable domain, with remaining parts taken from reference TRBV7-9 and TRBJ2-7, reads DTGVSQNPRHKITKRGQNVTFRCDPISEHNRLYWYRQTLGQGPEFLTYFQNEAQLEKSRLLSDRFSAERPKGSFSTLEIQRTEQGDSAMYLCASSLDSSYEQYFGPGTRLTVT.

This clone was detected only a few times. The gene calls are TRBV19 and TRBJ2-3; 14 bases are shared with TRBD2. Trimming at V came to 6 bases and at J to 2 bases, leaving 4 bases not matched to a gene. In germline, CDR1 is LNHDA, CDR2 SQIVND (reference sequence). This CDR3 contains 16 residues. The CDR3 loop is CASRGLAGGYTDTQYF. CDR3 bases: TGTGCCAGTAGAGGACTAGCGGGAGGTTACACAGATACGCAGTATTTT.